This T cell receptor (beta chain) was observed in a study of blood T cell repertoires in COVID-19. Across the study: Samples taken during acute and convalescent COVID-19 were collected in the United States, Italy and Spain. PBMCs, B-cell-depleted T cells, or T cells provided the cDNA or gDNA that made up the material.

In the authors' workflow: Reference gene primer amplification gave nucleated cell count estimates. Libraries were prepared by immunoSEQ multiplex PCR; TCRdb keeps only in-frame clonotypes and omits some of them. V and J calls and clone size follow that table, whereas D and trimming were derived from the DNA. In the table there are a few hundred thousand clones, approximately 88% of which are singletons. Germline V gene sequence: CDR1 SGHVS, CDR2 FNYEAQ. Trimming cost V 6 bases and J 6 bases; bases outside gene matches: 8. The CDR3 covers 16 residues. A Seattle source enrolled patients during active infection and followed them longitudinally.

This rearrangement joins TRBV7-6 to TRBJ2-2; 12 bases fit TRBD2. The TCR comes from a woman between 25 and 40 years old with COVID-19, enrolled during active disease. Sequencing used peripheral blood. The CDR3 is CASSLAGGRQAGELFF. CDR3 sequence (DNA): TGTGCCAGCAGTCTAGCGGGGGGGCGTCAGGCCGGGGAGCTGTTTTTT.